This entry describes one T cell receptor beta chain. Its antigen is undetermined. This sample is part of a study of post-analysis software for immune sequencing data. Points from the study as a whole: Controls had lower frequencies than patients of a few TRBV segments, which included TRBV5-6, TRBV5-1 and TRBV20-1.

V lost 3 bases and J lost 4; bases outside the gene matches: 3. The germline V gene has CDR1 DFQATT and CDR2 SNEGSKA (reference sequence). This CDR3 comprises 13 residues. Sequencing libraries made from TCR beta cDNA carried unique molecular identifiers. TCRdb re-analysed the PCR reads in MiXCR, keeping a single row per CDR3 protein. This sample has roughly 400,000 distinct CDR3 sequences, with about 39% found just once. This TCR derives from a girl aged 2 to 9 with multiple sclerosis. The sequenced sample consisted of blood. This chain joins TRBV20-1 and TRBJ1-5; TRBD1 matches at 7 bases. The CDR3 DNA follows: TGCAGTGCTAGCGGGACAGCTAATCAGCCCCAGCATTTT. Amino acid sequence: CSASGTANQPQHF.